The clone carrying this T cell receptor (beta chain) was recorded at least ten times. Its cognate antigen is unknown. The use of a sample-barcoded 5' primer and a J-beta primer mix characterized a second PCR of roughly 6 to 12 cycles. In TCRdb, the 5' RACE reads were re-called with MiXCR into one record per CDR3 protein. Of 650,000 to 1,000,000 distinct CDR3 sequences detected, under 40% appear once; the ten largest clones hold roughly 13%. The germline V gene has CDR1 SGHTA and CDR2 FQGTGA. The CDR3 spans 14 residues. Trimming took 3 bases from V and 1 from J, leaving 9 bases between them. The sample belongs to a study of blood T cells in healthy people across ages. Findings and caveats of the study: CMV status of donors was unknown, possibly confounding expanded clonotype changes. Naive T cell percentage showed a strong correlation with TCR beta diversity. Long-lived donors had more naive CD4+ cells and higher diversity than aged donors.

This sequence joins TRBV7-3 and TRBJ1-1, with a tentative D call TRBD1 (5 bases). The clonotype comes from a man younger than 35 in good health. The material sequenced was blood. The CDR3 DNA reads as TGTGCCAGCAGCTTCTCCGGGGCGAACACTGAAGCTTTCTTT. It translates to CASSFSGANTEAFF.